One T cell receptor (beta chain) is described in this entry. Assay used: immunoSEQ multiplex PCR; TCRdb lists only in-frame clones, some missing. The data show under 45,000 clones, with around 93% seen just once and less than 2.5% held by the top ten. The CDR3 runs to 11 residues. CDR1 and CDR2 (germline): SQVTM, ANQGSEA. V lost 7 bases and J lost 3, with 9 bases in between. The sample's time point: new active TB diagnosis, blood taken before or within 7 days of starting treatment. This entry comes from a study of T cells in tuberculosis. Study background: A South African cohort included IGRA-negative adolescents, latently infected IGRA-positive adolescents and adults with active tuberculosis.

The chain joins TRBV29-1 to TRBJ1-1; maybe TRBD1 (5 bases). The sequence derives from an adult with tuberculosis. Specimen: PBMCs, collected at tuberculosis diagnosis. The CDR3 bases are TGCAGCGCCCAGGGATACACTGAAGCTTTCTTT. Translating gives CSAQGYTEAFF.